The source of this TCR beta chain is a study of cytomegalovirus exposure and HLA in healthy donors (dated by TCRdb to 2016 to 2017). About the study as a whole: An earlier analysis of roughly 500 of the donors reported approximately 280 Gb of sequence data and 90 million to 120 million unique TCR beta sequences obtained from around 180 million T cells. An early release that covered about 600 HLA-typed donors contained approximately 300 gigabases of sequencing data and 75 million to 100 million unique TCR sequences. Of the roughly 400 genotyped donors, approximately 81% were placed in the genetic ancestry cluster associated with self-reported Caucasian donors. The study aimed to test whether cataloging public T cell receptors could reveal signatures of past pathogen exposure. The T cell repertoires of around 670 subjects were profiled by immunosequencing and related to cytomegalovirus serostatus. A separate validation cohort of roughly 110 different subjects was used in addition to the roughly 670-subject first cohort. To predict cytomegalovirus infection status, the study combined high-throughput TCR immunosequencing, statistical association of individual TCRs with disease status, and machine learning. To study patterns of TCR occurrence, a later analysis re-analyzed previously published TCR beta repertoires from 550 to 800 donors and added high-resolution HLA genotyping. Rather than drawing on any new phenotypic data, the later analysis identified candidate immune exposures from TCR beta sequences and the way those sequences occurred across donors. In an earlier analysis of a few hundred of the donors, high-throughput TCR beta sequencing was used to judge whether each TCR beta V gene segment behaved as functional or pseudogenic. Donor age, sex, ethnicity and CMV serostatus were collected together with the repertoire data. A later genetic analysis took genome-wide SNP genotypes for about 55% of the 666 donors and used that subset as a discovery cohort. Every repertoire in the discovery cohort had been generated on one and the same sequencing platform. HLA typing covered class I and class II loci at four-digit resolution. Typing coverage differed by locus: A, B, C, DRB1 and DQB1 were typed in roughly 620-640 donors, DQA1 in roughly 510, DPA1 in 600 to 610, and DPB1 in just under 490. Four to six DR-DQ haplotypes were handled as single units for association and clustering, since linkage in the cohort was strong. Across some 400 genotyped donors of the cohort, an average of about 200,000 unique TCR beta nucleotide sequences per donor were sequenced, and roughly 17% of those sequences were non-productive.

On this clone itself: It lacks a known antigen. No quality values exist for individual bases; no much larger clone is one base distant.

Here is what the overall study found, with its caveats: A later analysis found that TCR association rates varied across HLA loci, with DRB1 alleles showing the most associated TCRs and HLA-C alleles the fewest. In an earlier analysis of 587 of the donors, most TCR beta V segments appeared in productive rearrangements about 90% or about 30% of the time, broadly matching IMGT annotations. According to the authors, the approach could potentially be generalized to other disease states and immunological phenotypes. Linkage disequilibrium might explain the correlated functional status among segregating V segments, but an unknown experimental factor could not be excluded. Strong co-occurrence of HLA alleles, especially DR and DQ, made assigning TCR associations to individual alleles difficult. In vitro tests confirmed that a few of the cytomegalovirus-associated TCR beta chains recognize cytomegalovirus antigens. In a later analysis, HLA-associated TCR beta chains were found to be more clonally expanded and to have lower generation probabilities than equally common non-associated chains. In both the original and validation cohorts, the classifier was reported to diagnose cytomegalovirus status with high specificity and sensitivity. A further reported finding was that TCR beta sequences accurately predicted the HLA-A and HLA-B alleles for most subjects in the first cohort. Because the 87-base-pair reads could not distinguish some IMGT-functional V segments, including TRBV6-2 and TRBV6-3, those segments were excluded. In a later analysis, most CMV-associated TCR beta chains were found to appear HLA-restricted, with HLA associations seemingly driven largely by CMV exposure. Specific HLA alleles were associated with 15,000 to 20,000 TCR beta sequences at a false discovery rate of 0.05 in a later analysis. Sequencing depth was assumed to be roughly uniform across donors in the presence/absence analyses, though that assumption may not hold. The study gave a list of 150 to 200 TCR beta chains associated with cytomegalovirus. Most TCR sequences were observed very rarely across donors, whereas some public TCRs were present in many individuals. Because some donors lacked HLA typing at each locus, the association tests relied only on the typed subset. Over 15 rarely observed V segments, including chromosome 9 orphons, were excluded from the earlier analysis of several hundred of the donors because counts were too low. Immune exposure information for the cohort was limited to CMV serostatus. In a later analysis, several top co-occurrence clusters were reported to appear linked to parvovirus B19, influenza, CMV and Epstein-Barr virus. According to a later genetic analysis, donors in an Asian-associated ancestry cluster had fewer N-insertions in productive TCRs than the approximately 690-donor mean. V-gene and J-gene trimming of TCR beta chains was associated with a missense DCLRE1C variant in a later genetic analysis, and the association was replicated in an independent cohort. This cohort had only TCR beta chains sequenced, and the lack of alpha or paired-chain data limited which features could be detected. A group of highly shared sequence variants was considered likely to be a technical artifact of the sequencing pipeline.

The cohort was made up of 500 to 800 healthy bone marrow donors. At the time of sampling, every cohort member was nominally healthy, though immune exposures that went unrecorded were likely present. The donor tested CMV seronegative, placing the donor among the 350 to 400 seronegative members of the cohort. Every donor gave a peripheral blood sample, and the peripheral blood mononuclear cells from that sample were used for TCR beta sequencing. The Qiagen DNeasy Blood Extraction Kit was used to extract genomic DNA from the blood cell samples. Library preparation used the immunoSEQ multiplex PCR assay. For the multiplex PCR, a mixture combining 60 forward primers for TCR Vbeta segments and 13 reverse primers for TCR Jbeta segments was used. The CDR3 region of rearranged TCR beta genes was amplified from genomic DNA by a multiplex PCR assay. On the Illumina HiSeq System, the amplified TCR beta libraries were sequenced as 87-base-pair reads. The published analysis was carried out like this. A later analysis counted about 80 million unique TCR beta chains across the approximately 700 repertoires, and some 11 million of these chains were shared by at least two donors. Raw reads were error-corrected and collapsed into unique sequences with a nearest-neighbor algorithm that merged closely related sequences to remove PCR and sequencing errors. To assign V, D and J gene segments, CDR3 sequences were aligned to IMGT reference sequences. Each retained sequence needed at least a six-nucleotide match to both a V gene segment and a J gene segment. A rearrangement was called productive if the CDR3 had no stop codons and remained in frame with V and J, and every other rearrangement was called non-productive. CDR3 was defined by IMGT convention, running from the second conserved V-encoded cysteine to the conserved J-encoded phenylalanine. The earlier analysis of about 570 of the donors excluded any sequence lacking an unambiguous match to a single V gene segment. In an earlier analysis of roughly 500 of the donors, V segments were called functional above 56.7% productive rearrangements and were called segregating when the between-donor standard deviation exceeded 5%. A statistical classification framework was built to diagnose cytomegalovirus status from the catalog of TCR beta chain sequences. In a later analysis, V and J genes were assigned by comparing TCR nucleotide sequences against IMGT/GENE-DB human TR gene sequences. In a later analysis, CDR3 sequences and most-parsimonious VDJ recombination scenarios were assigned using the TCRdist pipeline. In a later analysis, each TCR beta chain was defined by its CDR3 amino acid sequence together with its V-gene family, and reads lacking a unique V-gene family were excluded. In a later analysis, 550 to 650 highly shared, low-generation-probability nucleotide sequences were removed to address suspected cross-contamination and a sequencing artifact. In a later analysis, a clonal expansion index for each public chain was calculated from normalized within-repertoire ranks of inferred template counts. In a later analysis, generation probabilities were computed using a VDJ recombination model fitted to out-of-frame rearrangements, and the results were checked against IGoR. In a later analysis, TCR-TCR, TCR-HLA and TCR-CMV co-occurrence was scored with hypergeometric tests, and a repertoire-size bias correction was applied to TCR pairs. A later analysis estimated false discovery rates by permuting HLA or CMV assignments 20 times. In a later analysis, co-occurring TCRs were grouped using DBSCAN, and TCRdist sequence similarity was added for clustering within HLA-allele-positive subsets. Repertoires with fewer than 30,000 or more than 120,000 public chains were left out of co-occurrence clustering, as were four to six repertoires with anomalous nucleotide sharing. Held by TCRdb, this immuneACCESS table contains in-frame sequences only and omits some clones. Under half of the omission traces to an unresolved V gene where checked; the cause of the rest is unknown. The V and J calls and clone size are taken from that table; D and trimming were inferred from the DNA. Within this sample are some 150,000 clones, with roughly 87% of them counted one time only. The ten top clones hold approximately 0.85% of the sample.

In the germline V gene (reference sequence), CDR1 corresponds to MNHEY and CDR2 to SMNVEV. Trimming costs V 5 bases and J 1 base, and their ends lie 12 bases apart. The CDR3 runs 15 amino acids, cysteine and phenylalanine included. The DNA shown is the 45-base CDR3, in frame from base 1. Sequences were obtained from PBMCs. This chain joins TRBV27 to TRBJ2-1; TRBD2 is perhaps the D gene, given 6 matching bases. The clonotype was recovered from a woman in her 30s in good health and CMV-seronegative. The CDR3 reads as follows: CASSPSGTSYNEQFF. The sequenced DNA is TGTGCCAGCAGTCCCTCCGGGACTTCCTACAATGAGCAGTTCTTC.